One and the same sample provided the 22 T cell receptor beta chains below, sequenced in a study of T cell responses to AZD1222 COVID-19 vaccine. Clones were read by immunoSEQ multiplex PCR, and TCRdb kept only the in-frame ones, dropping some. The sample has 200,000 or so clones, 90% to 95% seen once; the top ten hold over 7.5%. The material was peripheral blood, obtained on day 0 of AZD1222 vaccination. These receptors were taken from an adult in good health.

The chain uses TRBV5-5 and TRBJ2-7; TRBD1 might be the D (5 bases). The CDR3 consists of 15 residues. Trimming pared 0 bases from V and 2 bases from J, leaving 12 bases between. Germline assignment: CDR1 SGHKS and CDR2 YYEKEE (reference sequence). The CDR3 loop reads CASSLGSRVAYEQYF. The DNA of the CDR3 is TGTGCCAGCAGCTTGGGATCCAGGGTTGCCTACGAGCAGTACTTC.

CDR3 DNA sequence: TGTGCCAGCAGTTTACCCCGAAATCAGCCCCAGCATTTT. It is translated as CASSLPRNQPQHF. The chain joins TRBV27 to TRBJ1-5; D is undetermined. V was clipped by 2 bases and J by 4 bases, with 6 bases between them. CDR1 is MNHEY and CDR2 is SMNVEV in the germline V gene (reference sequence). The CDR3 covers 13 residues.

This chain joins TRBV5-1 and TRBJ1-4; D is uncertain. V gave up 0 bases and J gave up 4 bases, with 7 bases separating them. The germline gives CDR1 SGHRS, CDR2 YFSETQ. The CDR3 has 14 residues. CDR3 sequence reads: CASSLGRSNEKLFF. The CDR3 coding sequence is TGCGCCAGCAGCTTGGGAAGGAGTAATGAAAAACTGTTTTTT. The full variable domain, in which reference TRBV5-1 and TRBJ1-4 provide the parts outside the CDR3, is KAGVTQTPRYLIKTRGQQVTLSCSPISGHRSVSWYQQTPGQGLQFLFEYFSETQRNKGNFPGRFSGRQFSNSRSEMNVSTLELGDSALYLCASSLGRSNEKLFFGSGTQLSVL.

The genes are TRBV3-1 (or the pseudogene TRBV3-2) and TRBJ2-1; 11 positions match TRBD2. Trimming at V came to 4 bases and at J to 2 bases, leaving 13 bases not matched to a gene. The CDR3 is made up of 19 amino acids. CDR1 LGHDT and CDR2 YNNKEL come from the germline V gene (reference sequence). The DNA of the CDR3 is TGTGCCAGCAGCCCCTGGCGTAGCGGGAGGGAACCCCCCTACAATGAGCAGTTCTTC. This encodes CASSPWRSGREPPYNEQFF.

The J gene is TRBJ2-2, the V gene TRBV11-2; the match to TRBD2 covers 7 bases. Germline V gene data show CDR1 as SGHAT and CDR2 as FQNNGV. The J segment lost 6 bases and the V segment lost 5 bases, leaving 12 bases of the junction unmatched. CDR3 length: 16 residues. The CDR3: CASSRASGTGAGELFF. The CDR3 DNA sequence: TGTGCCAGCAGCCGGGCTAGCGGAACCGGGGCCGGGGAGCTGTTTTTT.

The chain carries TRBV7-8 and TRBJ2-7; 7 bases are a match to TRBD2. The CDR3 is made up of 14 amino acids. The V gene end was trimmed by 5 bases and the J gene end by 2 bases; junction bases not matched to a gene: 6. CDR1 SGHVS and CDR2 FQNEAQ come from the germline V gene. CDR3 protein: CASSLRGSTYEQYF. The CDR3, as DNA: TGTGCCAGCAGCCTCCGCGGGAGTACCTACGAGCAGTACTTC.

This clone was seen only once. The chain couples TRBV30 to TRBJ1-3; D is perhaps TRBD1 (5 bases). V was clipped by 4 bases and J by 3 bases, with 10 bases between them. Germline values: CDR1 GTSNPN, CDR2 SVGIG (reference sequence). The CDR3 covers 13 residues. For the CDR3, the DNA is TGTGCCTGGAACCGGGGGAATGGAAACACCATATATTTT. Amino acids: CAWNRGNGNTIYF.

The sample holds one count of this clone. The J gene is TRBJ1-2, the V gene TRBV4-3; 8 bases line up with TRBD1. Per the germline V gene, CDR1 is LGHNA and CDR2 is YSLEER. This CDR3 has 14 amino acids. With V trimmed by 6 bases and J by 4 bases, 7 bases remained unmatched. The CDR3 nucleotides read TGCGCCAGCAGTCCCAGGGGGCGTAGCTATGGCTACACCTTC. Translated: CASSPRGRSYGYTF.

The V call is TRBV9, the J call TRBJ2-5; D gene unclear. Germline values: CDR1 SGDLS, CDR2 YYNGEE. This CDR3 has 14 residues. Trimming removed 0 bases from V and 2 bases from J, with 8 bases in between. The CDR3 nucleotides read TGTGCCAGCAGCGTAGCGCCGCAGCAAGAGACCCAGTACTTC. It encodes CASSVAPQQETQYF.

The V gene is TRBV24-1, the J gene TRBJ2-5; D is undetermined. The V and J ends lost 0 bases and 5 bases respectively, with 3 bases between them. The CDR3 has 12 residues. Per germline, CDR1 KGHDR and CDR2 SFDVKD. The CDR3 region has the DNA TGTGCCACCAGTGATTTGAGGGAGACCCAGTACTTC. It translates to CATSDLRETQYF.

This rearrangement joins TRBV7-9 to TRBJ1-4; possible D gene TRBD1, 6 bases. Trimming pared 5 bases from V and 5 bases from J, leaving 15 bases between. This CDR3 has 15 amino acids. Germline V lookup: CDR1 SEHNR, CDR2 FQNEAQ (reference sequence). Written as DNA, the CDR3 is TGTGCCAGCAGCGGATTACAGGGATTCAATGAAAAACTGTTTTTT. Protein: CASSGLQGFNEKLFF.

The chain uses TRBV28 and TRBJ1-2; possible D gene TRBD1, 5 bases. Germline CDR1 reads MDHEN; CDR2 reads SYDVKM. This CDR3 has 15 amino acids. V was trimmed by 2 bases and J by 8 bases, leaving 18 bases between them. The CDR3 nucleotides read TGTGCCAGCAGTTTAACCTTGGGGGGATGGAGAGGCTACACCTTC. Translating gives CASSLTLGGWRGYTF.

This chain connects TRBV24-1 to TRBJ2-2, with D possibly TRBD2 on 5 matching bases. The germline V gene has CDR1 KGHDR and CDR2 SFDVKD. Trimming took 4 bases from V and 6 from J, leaving 17 bases between them. The CDR3 length is 16 residues. The CDR3 sequence: CATSDPDGKMAGELFF. CDR3 DNA: TGTGCCACCAGTGACCCCGACGGGAAGATGGCCGGGGAGCTGTTTTTT.

This chain uses TRBV28 with TRBJ2-1; weak D call: TRBD1 (6 bases). The V gene's germline CDR1 is MDHEN and CDR2 SYDVKM. The CDR3 is 13 residues long. V gave up 3 bases and J gave up 6 bases, with 9 bases separating them. CDR3: CASSFLGGNEQFF. The CDR3 DNA reads TGTGCCAGCAGTTTTTTAGGGGGCAATGAGCAGTTCTTC.

The chain recombines TRBV25-1 with TRBJ1-1, with D uncertain. Trimming left V 9 bases short and J 3 bases short, with 14 bases between. This CDR3 is built from 13 residues. Germline loops: CDR1 MGHDK, CDR2 SYGVNS. The chain's CDR3 is CASKSLGYTEAFF. DNA for the CDR3: TGTGCCAGTAAAAGCTTGGGGTACACTGAAGCTTTCTTT.

This clone was seen just once. The V call is TRBV6-5, the J call TRBJ1-2; D not certain. CDR3 length: 13 residues. V was clipped by 6 bases and J by 1 base, with 9 bases between them. Looked up from germline, CDR1 is MNHEY and CDR2 is SVGAGI. This chain's CDR3 is CASSRTGNYGYTF. The CDR3 nucleotides read TGTGCCAGCAGCCGGACGGGTAACTATGGCTACACCTTC.

The chain is built from TRBV11-3 and TRBJ2-5; D is possibly TRBD1 (5 bases). This CDR3 spans 13 amino acids. V was pared by 3 bases and J by 3 bases, with 8 bases between. Germline values: CDR1 SGHNT, CDR2 YENEEA. The CDR3 DNA reads TGTGCCAGCAGCTTTGAGACAGAAGAGACCCAGTACTTC. It yields the protein CASSFETEETQYF. Full variable domain (rest looked up from reference TRBV11-3 and TRBJ2-5): EAGVVQSPRYKIIEKKQPVAFWCNPISGHNTLYWYLQNLGQGPELLIRYENEEAVDDSQLPKDRFSAERLKGVDSTLKIQPAELGDSAVYLCASSFETEETQYFGPGTRLLVL.

The gene calls are TRBV11-2 and TRBJ1-6; D unresolved. The CDR3 loop spans 19 amino acids. Germline values: CDR1 SGHAT, CDR2 FQNNGV. The V end was cut by 5 bases, the J end by 0 bases, with 20 bases between. CDR3 nucleotide sequence: TGTGCCAGCAGCCCCCGAGCTCCCCAATCCTCCTCCTATAATTCACCCCTCCACTTT. It encodes CASSPRAPQSSSYNSPLHF.

This sequence joins TRBV29-1 and TRBJ2-5, with 8 bases that match TRBD1. J gave up 4 bases and V 6 bases, and 4 bases lay outside the gene matches. Per the germline V gene, CDR1 is SQVTM and CDR2 is ANQGSEA. The CDR3 consists of 12 residues. The CDR3 sequence is CSVRQGRETQYF. CDR3 coding DNA: TGCAGCGTACGACAGGGGAGAGAGACCCAGTACTTC. Variable domain in full (rest from reference TRBV29-1 and TRBJ2-5): SAVISQKPSRDICQRGTSLTIQCQVDSQVTMMFWYRQQPGQSLTLIATANQGSEATYESGFVIDKFPISRPNLTFSTLTVSNMSPEDSSIYLCSVRQGRETQYFGPGTRLLVL.

The J gene is TRBJ1-5, the V gene TRBV6-5, with D perhaps matching TRBD1 (6 bases). The V gene's germline CDR1 is MNHEY and CDR2 SVGAGI. Trimming shortened V by 0 bases and J by 7 bases, and 13 bases separated the two germline ends. CDR3 length equals 15 residues. CDR3 sequence: CASSYSRAGEQPQHF. CDR3 nucleotides: TGTGCCAGCAGTTACTCGAGGGCAGGGGAACAGCCCCAGCATTTT.

The chain links TRBV6-5 to TRBJ1-5; tentatively, D is TRBD1 (5 bases). This CDR3 comprises 15 residues. Germline V lookup: CDR1 MNHEY, CDR2 SVGAGI. The V end was cut by 5 bases, the J end by 2 bases, with 13 bases between. The CDR3 bases are TGTGCCAGCAGTCTTTCCGACAGTCGCAATCAGCCCCAGCATTTT. It codes for CASSLSDSRNQPQHF.

The J gene is TRBJ2-7, the V gene TRBV9; 7 bases agree with TRBD1. This CDR3 has 15 amino acids. The trim removed 2 bases at V and 2 bases at J, leaving 7 bases unmatched. Germline V gene lookup returns CDR1 SGDLS and CDR2 YYNGEE. As DNA, the CDR3 is TGTGCCAGCAGCGTTCACAGGGGCCCAACCTACGAGCAGTACTTC. It encodes CASSVHRGPTYEQYF. The whole variable domain, filled in from reference TRBV9 and TRBJ2-7, reads DSGVTQTPKHLITATGQRVTLRCSPRSGDLSVYWYQQSLDQGLQFLIQYYNGEERAKGNILERFSAQQFPDLHSELNLSSLELGDSALYFCASSVHRGPTYEQYFGPGTRLTVT.